These 21 T cell receptor beta chains came from one sample sequenced in a study of TIL therapy for anti-PD-1-resistant metastatic lung cancer. Sequencing used immunoSEQ v3. This table comes from immunoSEQ multiplex PCR, and its TCRdb copy is limited to in-frame clones, with some not included. The table lists roughly 9,800 clones, 55% to 70% of them singletons, with approximately 13% in the top ten. Time point noted: pre-treatment sample, taken before nivolumab and TIL therapy. Tumor tissue came from excised metastases, mostly pleural nodules or supraclavicular lymph nodes. The sequencing here drew on tumor tissue, taken at baseline. These TCRs come from a person aged 25-85 years with non-small cell lung cancer.

This rearrangement joins TRBV6-5 to TRBJ2-7; no definite D call. This CDR3 region has 15 residues. V lost 2 bases and J lost 4, with 15 bases in between. Per germline, CDR1 MNHEY and CDR2 SVGAGI. CDR3 in DNA: TGTGCCAGCAGTTACGAGTATCGGTCCGCGTACGAGCAGTACTTC. It specifies CASSYEYRSAYEQYF.

This chain joins TRBV6-5 and TRBJ1-3, with TRBD1 matching 7 bases. CDR3 length equals 15 residues. V gave up 6 bases and J gave up 0 bases; unmatched junction bases: 5. Germline lookup yields CDR1 MNHEY and CDR2 SVGAGI. The DNA for the CDR3 is TGTGCCAGCAGAACCAACAGGGGCTCTGGAAACACCATATATTTT. The encoded protein is CASRTNRGSGNTIYF.

The chain links TRBV29-1 to TRBJ2-3, with D possibly TRBD2 on 6 matching bases. Trimming removed 5 bases at V and 5 bases at J, with 14 bases between. The CDR3 runs to 13 residues. From germline, CDR1 is SQVTM and CDR2 ANQGSEA. In DNA, the CDR3 is TGCAGCGTTCTGCGGGGCCAGGGAGATACGCAGTATTTT. It yields the protein CSVLRGQGDTQYF.

V is TRBV19 and J is TRBJ1-5; no clear D. The CDR3 is 13 amino acids. CDR1 is LNHDA and CDR2 is SQIVND in the germline V gene (reference sequence). Trimming pared 6 bases from V and 0 bases from J, leaving 6 bases between. The CDR3 region has the DNA TGTGCCAGTAGGCGTTATAGCAATCAGCCCCAGCATTTT. Protein: CASRRYSNQPQHF.

The gene calls are TRBV7-9 and TRBJ2-1, with 8 positions matching TRBD2. Trimming cost V 5 bases and J 6 bases; bases outside gene matches: 9. CDR1 and CDR2 from the germline V gene are SEHNR and FQNEAQ (reference sequence). The CDR3 contains 15 residues. The CDR3 region has the DNA TGTGCCAGCAGCCGACCCGGGACTAGAAGCAATGAGCAGTTCTTC. Translated: CASSRPGTRSNEQFF.

The V call is TRBV28, the J call TRBJ2-6; D possibly uses TRBD1 or TRBD2 (5 bases each). Trimming stripped 8 bases from V and 0 bases from J, with 11 bases between. The germline V gene encodes CDR1 MDHEN and CDR2 SYDVKM. This CDR3 has 15 amino acids. CDR3 region: CASGPGHSGANVLTF. The CDR3 region has the DNA TGTGCCAGCGGTCCGGGGCACTCTGGGGCCAACGTCCTGACTTTC.

By sample fraction, this clone is medium-sized. The rearrangement joins TRBV6-5 to TRBJ2-6; maybe TRBD1 (6 bases). Germline assignment: CDR1 MNHEY and CDR2 SVGAGI. The CDR3 spans 15 residues. The ends were cut back, 4 bases at V and 2 bases at J, with 9 bases in the middle. CDR3 DNA sequence: TGTGCCAGCAGTTCACAGGGAGCTGGGGCCAACGTCCTGACTTTC. It codes for CASSSQGAGANVLTF.

This chain uses TRBV15 with TRBJ2-5; 11 bases align to TRBD2. The V gene's germline CDR1 is LNHNV and CDR2 YYDKDF (reference sequence). Trimming at V came to 1 base and at J to 2 bases, leaving 3 bases not matched to a gene. The CDR3 loop spans 16 amino acids. In DNA form, the CDR3 reads TGTGCCACCAGCAGAGGGGGGACTAGCGGACAAGAGACCCAGTACTTC. Its protein is CATSRGGTSGQETQYF.

Only a few counts were recorded for this clone. The V gene is TRBV28, the J gene TRBJ1-5; D might be TRBD1 (6 bases). The V and J ends lost 6 bases and 9 bases respectively, with 18 bases between them. CDR3 length: 14 residues. The V gene's germline CDR1 is MDHEN and CDR2 SYDVKM. The CDR3 DNA reads TGTGCCAGCAGCCTCCCGGGGGCCGGGAGGCCCCAGCATTTT. Translated, it gives CASSLPGAGRPQHF.

This chain links TRBV6-1 with TRBJ1-3; D is possibly TRBD1 (5 bases). Germline CDR1 reads MNHNS; CDR2 reads SASEGT. The ends were cut back, 5 bases at V and 4 bases at J, with 9 bases in the middle. This CDR3 comprises 13 residues. Here the CDR3 reads CASSWDYGNTIYF. CDR3 sequence (DNA): TGTGCCAGCAGTTGGGACTACGGAAACACCATATATTTT.

The V and J genes are TRBV5-1 and TRBJ2-2; 7 bases match TRBD2. V was clipped by 7 bases and J by 2 bases; unmatched bases: 2. Germline CDR1 is SGHRS and CDR2 is YFSETQ. This CDR3 has 13 residues. CDR3 in DNA: TGCGCCAGCGGACTAGACAACACCGGGGAGCTGTTTTTT. Translated: CASGLDNTGELFF. The variable domain in full, with the rest retrieved from reference TRBV5-1 and TRBJ2-2, is KAGVTQTPRYLIKTRGQQVTLSCSPISGHRSVSWYQQTPGQGLQFLFEYFSETQRNKGNFPGRFSGRQFSNSRSEMNVSTLELGDSALYLCASGLDNTGELFFGEGSRLTVL.

The chain employs TRBV13 and TRBJ2-2, with a tentative D call TRBD2 (5 bases). This CDR3 comprises 14 residues. Trimming removed 5 bases from V and 3 bases from J, with 10 bases in between. Germline V gives CDR1 PRHDT, CDR2 FYEKMQ (reference sequence). The chain's CDR3 is CASSPEDDTGELFF. The CDR3 DNA sequence: TGTGCCAGCAGCCCGGAGGATGACACCGGGGAGCTGTTTTTT.

This clone showed up just a few times. The chain is built from TRBV29-1 and TRBJ2-3; TRBD2 is a possible D gene (5 bases). The germline V and J ends were trimmed by 4 bases and 7 bases, with 18 bases remaining between them. This CDR3 has 14 amino acids. Germline values: CDR1 SQVTM, CDR2 ANQGSEA. CDR3 sequence reads: CSVAEGLATYTQYF. The CDR3 DNA reads as TGCAGCGTTGCCGAGGGTTTAGCGACTTATACGCAGTATTTT.

V and J are TRBV7-8 and TRBJ2-7, with D uncertain. Germline V gives CDR1 SGHVS, CDR2 FQNEAQ. CDR3 size: 12 residues. V dropped 1 base and J dropped 9 bases, with 10 bases sitting between them. CDR3 residues: CASSLGSSPQYF. The CDR3 nucleotides are TGTGCCAGCAGCTTAGGCTCCAGCCCGCAGTACTTC.

This chain uses TRBV13 with TRBJ1-2; TRBD1 aligns across 8 bases. The CDR3 has 14 amino acids. Germline assignment: CDR1 PRHDT and CDR2 FYEKMQ (reference sequence). Unmatched junction bases numbered 6, after V lost 5 bases and J lost 4 bases. CDR3 region: CASSPRQGRYGYTF. The CDR3 region has the DNA TGTGCCAGCAGCCCACGACAGGGGCGCTATGGCTACACCTTC. Together with reference TRBV13 and TRBJ1-2, the CDR3 gives the full variable domain: AAGVIQSPRHLIKEKRETATLKCYPIPRHDTVYWYQQGPGQDPQFLISFYEKMQSDKGSIPDRFSAQQFSDYHSELNMSSLELGDSALYFCASSPRQGRYGYTFGSGTRLTVV.

V gene TRBV5-4 combines with J gene TRBJ1-1; D might be TRBD1 (6 bases). Germline lookup yields CDR1 SGHNT and CDR2 YYREEE (reference sequence). V was trimmed by 1 base and J by 9 bases, leaving 13 bases between them. CDR3 size: 13 residues. The chain's CDR3 is CASSLYGQNQAFF. The CDR3 DNA reads as TGTGCCAGCAGCTTGTATGGACAGAACCAAGCTTTCTTT.

This clone showed up just once. Relative to the germline gene, one junction end is altered; a read error may explain this. The chain carries TRBV7-7 and TRBJ2-5, with TRBD1 as a possible D gene (7 bases). Per germline, CDR1 SSHAT and CDR2 FNYEAQ (reference sequence). The CDR3 consists of 14 residues. DNA for the CDR3: TGTGCTAGCAGCTTAGGAGGGACAGAGGGGACCCAGTACTTC. It encodes CASSLGGTEGTQYF.

The genes are TRBV7-9 and TRBJ2-7; TRBD2 matches 7 bases. Germline V gene sequence: CDR1 SEHNR, CDR2 FQNEAQ (reference sequence). CDR3 length: 16 amino acids. Trimming took 0 bases from V and 3 from J; bases not matched to a gene: 8. CDR3 in amino acids: CASSLAVGPGGYEQYF. CDR3 nucleotide sequence: TGTGCCAGCAGCTTAGCAGTTGGGCCGGGGGGCTACGAGCAGTACTTC.

The table lists this clone with a few counts. V usage is TRBV29-1 and J usage is TRBJ2-5; D call uncertain. The V and J ends lost 6 bases and 4 bases respectively, with 9 bases between them. This CDR3 spans 11 amino acids. Germline CDR1 SQVTM, CDR2 ANQGSEA. The CDR3 DNA follows: TGCAGCGTGACCCCCTCAGAGACCCAGTACTTC. Residues: CSVTPSETQYF.

The J gene is TRBJ1-4, the V gene TRBV30; D call uncertain. The CDR3 contains 13 residues. Germline V lookup: CDR1 GTSNPN, CDR2 SVGIG (reference sequence). Trimming cost V 4 bases and J 6 bases, with 12 bases left between them. DNA of the CDR3: TGTGCCTGGACTACAGAGTATTATGAAAAACTGTTTTTT. Its translation: CAWTTEYYEKLFF.

A note on this clone: Compared with germline, one end of the junction differs, possibly owing to a read error. The rearrangement joins TRBV5-4 to TRBJ2-7, with a possible D match to TRBD2 (5 bases). Germline-derived CDR1 and CDR2 are SGHNT and YYREEE (reference sequence). CDR3 size: 13 residues. The CDR3 region has the DNA TGTGTCAGCGGAACCAGCCTTGGGTCCGAGCAGTACTTC. Translating gives CVSGTSLGSEQYF.